A selection of T cell receptor beta chains follows, all from one sample in a study of shared clonotypes between healthy human individuals. Generated by immunoSEQ multiplex PCR, the TCRdb table keeps only in-frame clones and is missing some. The sample consists of nearly 1,000,000 clones, 60% to 85% of them appearing once. Sequencing input: memory CD4+ T cells sorted from blood. These receptors came from a man aged 18 to 35 in good health. CDR3s include the opening cysteine and the closing phenylalanine or tryptophan. The D gene is left open where the match is weak. For some rows the clone size is stated as once, few or many, or as a class when expanded; others skip it.

cdr3_aa cdr3_nt v_call d_call clone_size j_call
CASSFAQGVEEKLFF TGTGCCAGCAGCTTCGCGCAGGGCGTGGAGGAAAAACTGTTTTTT TRBV7-6 NA NA TRBJ1-4
CAWSPAEGTLNEKLFF TGTGCCTGGAGTCCCGCAGAGGGTACCCTTAATGAAAAACTGTTTTTT TRBV30 NA NA TRBJ1-4
CASSQDGGQGHQPQHF TGTGCCAGCAGCCAAGACGGCGGACAGGGGCACCAGCCCCAGCATTTT TRBV4-2 TRBD1 few TRBJ1-5
CASSPTGARGETQYF TGTGCCAGCTCACCCACAGGGGCTCGCGGTGAGACCCAGTACTTC TRBV18 TRBD1 many TRBJ2-5
CTRTSDRAKNIQYF TGCACCAGGACCTCGGACAGGGCAAAAAACATTCAGTACTTC TRBV1 NA NA TRBJ2-4
CASSRIAGGQNEQFF TGTGCCAGTAGTAGGATAGCGGGGGGCCAGAATGAGCAGTTCTTC TRBV19 TRBD2 NA TRBJ2-1
CASSLRAYGYTF TGTGCCAGCAGTTTGAGGGCCTATGGCTACACCTTC TRBV28 NA NA TRBJ1-2
CASSLSQPGGAFF TGTGCCAGCAGTTTATCACAGCCTGGCGGGGCTTTCTTT TRBV27 NA NA TRBJ1-1
CASSLFGLSDTQYF TGCGCCAGCAGCTTGTTTGGACTCTCAGATACGCAGTATTTT TRBV5-1 NA NA TRBJ2-3
CASSPQGSDTEAFF TGTGCCAGCTCCCCGCAGGGGTCTGACACTGAAGCTTTCTTT TRBV18 NA NA TRBJ1-1
CAISDLGLGTDTQYF TGTGCCATCAGTGATTTGGGACTTGGCACAGATACGCAGTATTTT TRBV10-3 NA once TRBJ2-3
CASSPGTSGIEQYF TGCGCCAGCAGCCCGGGGACTAGCGGCATCGAGCAGTACTTC TRBV5-1 TRBD2 once TRBJ2-7
CASSTLRGGEQFF TGTGCCAGCAGCACCCTACGGGGGGGTGAGCAGTTCTTC TRBV7-9 TRBD2 few TRBJ2-1
CASRGTSGVQETQYF TGTGCCAGCAGAGGTACTAGCGGGGTACAAGAGACCCAGTACTTC TRBV6-6 TRBD2 NA TRBJ2-5
CASRSRSWTEAFF TGTGCCAGCAGATCGAGATCGTGGACTGAAGCTTTCTTT TRBV6-6 NA NA TRBJ1-1
CAWSPPPRLSRTYEQYF TGTGCCTGGAGTCCACCACCTCGGCTGAGTCGGACCTACGAGCAGTACTTC TRBV30 NA many TRBJ2-7
CASSPPGKQDTQYF TGTGCCAGCTCACCCCCAGGGAAACAAGATACGCAGTATTTT TRBV18 NA NA TRBJ2-3
CASSPDRGRAFF TGTGCCAGCAGCCCAGACCGCGGGAGGGCTTTCTTT TRBV7-2 NA NA TRBJ1-1
CASSAEGAGSNQPQHF TGTGCCAGCAGTGCAGAGGGGGCAGGTAGCAATCAGCCCCAGCATTTT TRBV2 TRBD1 NA TRBJ1-5
CASSLGGMNTEAFF TGTGCCAGCAGCTTGGGGGGTATGAACACTGAAGCTTTCTTT TRBV5-4 NA NA TRBJ1-1
CASSSRDRVGNGYTF TGTGCCAGCAGCAGCCGGGACAGGGTCGGTAATGGCTACACCTTC TRBV7-2 TRBD1 NA TRBJ1-2
CASSFRTEYTF TGTGCCAGCAGCTTCAGGACAGAATACACCTTC TRBV7-2 NA NA TRBJ1-2
CASSEAPLPYEQYF TGTGCCAGCAGTGAAGCGCCCTTACCCTACGAGCAGTACTTC TRBV6-1 NA NA TRBJ2-7
CASDRVGSGANVLTF TGTGCCAGCGACAGGGTTGGTAGTGGGGCCAACGTCCTGACTTTC TRBV9 TRBD1 NA TRBJ2-6
CASPEPNTGELFF TGTGCCAGCCCAGAACCGAACACCGGGGAGCTGTTTTTT TRBV6-1 NA NA TRBJ2-2
CASGGTASGNTIYF TGTGCCAGCGGCGGGACAGCCTCTGGAAACACCATATATTTT TRBV5-4 TRBD1 NA TRBJ1-3
CASSQVISTSGRIGPYNEQFF TGCGCCAGCAGCCAAGTTATTAGTACTAGCGGGAGAATCGGCCCCTACAATGAGCAGTTCTTC TRBV4-3 TRBD2 few TRBJ2-1
CASSSGLVGYTF TGTGCCAGCAGTTCAGGCCTCGTAGGCTACACCTTC TRBV28 NA NA TRBJ1-2
CASSLGAQGNYEQYF TGTGCCAGCAGCTTAGGGGCACAAGGGAACTACGAGCAGTACTTC TRBV11-3 NA NA TRBJ2-7
CASSFSSGAYEQYF TGCGCCAGCAGCTTTAGTAGCGGGGCCTACGAGCAGTACTTC TRBV5-1 TRBD2 NA TRBJ2-7
CASSPRTSLDEQYF TGTGCCAGCTCACCAAGGACTAGCCTCGACGAGCAGTACTTC TRBV18 TRBD2 NA TRBJ2-7
CASSPDPPGSNQPQHF TGTGCCAGCTCACCCGACCCCCCGGGGAGCAATCAGCCCCAGCATTTT TRBV18 NA NA TRBJ1-5
CASSFIDAGGRARETQYF TGTGCCAGCAGCTTCATAGACGCGGGCGGGAGGGCCAGAGAGACCCAGTACTTC TRBV7-9 TRBD2 once TRBJ2-5
CAPGSQGAYEQYF TGTGCCCCCGGGAGCCAGGGGGCATACGAGCAGTACTTC TRBV6-1 TRBD1 NA TRBJ2-7
CASSPDRGDQPQHF TGTGCCAGCAGCCCAGACAGGGGTGATCAGCCCCAGCATTTT TRBV7-9 TRBD1 NA TRBJ1-5
CASSQRISGGASTDTQYF TGTGCCAGCAGCCAGAGAATAAGCGGGGGGGCAAGCACAGATACGCAGTATTTT TRBV7-2 TRBD2 once TRBJ2-3
CASSVGAGVGEQYF TGTGCCAGCAGCGTAGGGGCAGGGGTTGGCGAGCAGTACTTC TRBV9 NA NA TRBJ2-7
CASSPENSYNSPLHF TGTGCCAGCTCACCAGAGAACTCCTATAATTCACCCCTCCACTTT TRBV18 NA NA TRBJ1-6
CASSVRDRGVSTYEQYF TGTGCCAGCAGCGTCCGGGACAGGGGCGTTTCCACCTACGAGCAGTACTTC TRBV5-6 TRBD1 NA TRBJ2-7
CASSSGTSGTYEQYF TGTGCCAGCAGTTCGGGGACTAGCGGCACCTACGAGCAGTACTTC TRBV28 TRBD2 NA TRBJ2-7
CASSVGTGREKLFF TGTGCCAGCAGCGTAGGGACAGGGCGTGAAAAACTGTTTTTT TRBV9 TRBD1 NA TRBJ1-4